This TCR beta chain was recorded in a study of CD8+CD57+ T cells in acquired aplastic anemia. The CDR3 loop spans 15 amino acids. V was shortened by 2 bases and J by 4 bases, with 11 bases between the two germline ends. Germline values: CDR1 SNHLY, CDR2 FYNNEI. Selection for sequencing was limited to patients who had shown CD8+CD57+ cell expansion by flow cytometry. Profiles of TCR beta VDJ and CDR3 were generated from a genomic DNA template. TCRdb processed the reads anew with MiXCR; each CDR3 protein has one entry. The table has fewer than 200,000 distinct CDR3 sequences, less than 60% seen once; the top ten hold more than 0.85%.

This receptor was identified in a human donor with aplastic anemia. V is TRBV2 and J is TRBJ2-2, with a tentative D call TRBD1 (5 bases). The sample consisted of sorted CD4+, CD8+, or CD8+CD57+ T cells (not recorded which) from PBMCs. The CDR3 region is CASSEIGVSTGELFF. DNA for the CDR3: TGTGCCAGCAGTGAAATAGGGGTTTCCACCGGGGAGCTGTTTTTT.